This TCR beta chain was identified during a study of T cell repertoires in cytomegalovirus infection. Across the study: Both a matching HLA type and CMV infection were indicated by public TCR beta signatures.

This clonotype was counted at least ten times. A single record per CDR3 protein comes from TCRdb applying MiXCR to the reads. The table shows around 170,000 distinct CDR3 sequences, with about 15% occurring only once. With 7 bases clipped from V and 1 base from J, the junction kept 13 bases outside the gene matches. The CDR3 extends over 19 amino acids. Germline V gene sequence: CDR1 SGHTA, CDR2 FQGNSA. The V gene is TRBV7-2, the J gene TRBJ2-6, with 10 bases that match TRBD1. The receptor comes from a human donor in good health (CMV status not recorded). Some clones in this sample may be carry-over from other donors' samples. Sample: PBMCs. As DNA, the CDR3 is TGTGCCAGCACCGTTACTCCGGGACAGGGGTTGTCTGGGGCCAACGTCCTGACTTTC. Its translation is CASTVTPGQGLSGANVLTF.